This TCR beta chain was sequenced for a study of T-cell reconstitution after alpha-beta-depleted transplantation in children. Unique molecular identifiers were incorporated when the TCRbeta library was constructed. TCRdb re-analysed the PCR reads in MiXCR, keeping a single row per CDR3 protein. The sample lists approximately 200,000 distinct CDR3 sequences; just over 14% were seen once. The V gene lost 1 base and the J gene lost 0 bases, with 14 bases spanning the gap. The CDR3 totals 16 residues. Germline-derived CDR1 and CDR2 are GTSNPN and SVGIG (reference sequence). V and J are TRBV30 and TRBJ2-3; tentatively, D is TRBD1 (7 bases). The receptor comes from a human donor who donated a stem cell graft to a child with acute lymphoblastic leukemia. This material consisted of PBMCs from the stem cell graft donor, taken from the stem cell graft. CDR3 loop: CAWSGGGTVSTDTQYF. CDR3 nucleotides: TGTGCCTGGAGTGGGGGCGGGACAGTAAGCACAGATACGCAGTATTTT.